The present entry profiles one T cell receptor beta chain with its context. The target antigen is unknown. Germline loops: CDR1 SGHTA, CDR2 FQGNSA. V dropped 3 bases and J dropped 10; count of bases not matched to a gene: 8. The CDR3 is 15 amino acids. The source of the sample is a study of CD8 T cells in ankylosing spondylitis. Study-level findings and limits: Disease-associated clones were reportedly significantly overrepresented in matched ankylosing spondylitis synovial fluid. Past studies reported some motif variants in reactive arthritis synovial fluid and blood.

TCRdb re-analysed the 5' RACE reads in MiXCR, keeping a single row per CDR3 protein. The table records roughly 35,000 distinct CDR3 sequences, 13% of them present only once. The receptor's source is a male donor with ankylosing spondylitis. The chain employs TRBV7-2 and TRBJ1-4; TRBD1 matches at 10 bases. The sequenced sample consisted of synovial fluid, either unsorted or a sorted T cell fraction (not recorded which). The CDR3 DNA sequence: TGTGCCAGCAGCTTCACCGGGACAGGGGATGGAAAACTGTTTTTT. Translating gives CASSFTGTGDGKLFF.